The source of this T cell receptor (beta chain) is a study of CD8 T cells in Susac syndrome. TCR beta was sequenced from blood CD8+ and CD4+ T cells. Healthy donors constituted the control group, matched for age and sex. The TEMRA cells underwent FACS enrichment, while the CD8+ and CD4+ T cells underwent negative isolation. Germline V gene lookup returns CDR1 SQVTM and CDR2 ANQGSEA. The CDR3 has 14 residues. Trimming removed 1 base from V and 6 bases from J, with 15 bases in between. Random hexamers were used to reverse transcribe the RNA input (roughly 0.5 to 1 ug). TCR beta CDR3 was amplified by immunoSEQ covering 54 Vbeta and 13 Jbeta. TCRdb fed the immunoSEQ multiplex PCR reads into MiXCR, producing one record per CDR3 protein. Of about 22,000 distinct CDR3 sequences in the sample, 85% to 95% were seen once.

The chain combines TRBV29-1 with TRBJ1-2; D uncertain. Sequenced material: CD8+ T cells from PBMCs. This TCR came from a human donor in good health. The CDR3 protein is CSVEGRQERDGYTF. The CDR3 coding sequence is TGCAGCGTTGAAGGTCGGCAGGAGAGAGATGGCTACACCTTC.